This T cell receptor beta chain was retrieved from a study of blood T cell repertoires in COVID-19. Background on the study: COVID-19 samples collected from the United States, Italy and Spain covered acute and convalescent phases.

Produced via immunoSEQ multiplex PCR; TCRdb's table is partial and in-frame only. This sample has under 250,000 clones; 88% occur once, and the top ten carry roughly 3.7%. From germline, CDR1 is MNHEY and CDR2 SVGAGI. V was clipped by 6 bases and J by 4 bases; unmatched bases: 3. The CDR3 runs 13 residues. Exposed participants came across a COVID-19 case within 2 weeks before study entry. Sequencing was done on a sample of PBMCs or T cells enriched from blood (not recorded which). The chain employs TRBV6-5 and TRBJ1-5; 7 positions agree with TRBD1. This receptor was obtained from a woman aged 30 to 39 who had been exposed to COVID-19. In DNA form, the CDR3 reads TGTGCCAGCAGGCAGGGGGTAAATCAGCCCCAGCATTTT. This encodes CASRQGVNQPQHF.